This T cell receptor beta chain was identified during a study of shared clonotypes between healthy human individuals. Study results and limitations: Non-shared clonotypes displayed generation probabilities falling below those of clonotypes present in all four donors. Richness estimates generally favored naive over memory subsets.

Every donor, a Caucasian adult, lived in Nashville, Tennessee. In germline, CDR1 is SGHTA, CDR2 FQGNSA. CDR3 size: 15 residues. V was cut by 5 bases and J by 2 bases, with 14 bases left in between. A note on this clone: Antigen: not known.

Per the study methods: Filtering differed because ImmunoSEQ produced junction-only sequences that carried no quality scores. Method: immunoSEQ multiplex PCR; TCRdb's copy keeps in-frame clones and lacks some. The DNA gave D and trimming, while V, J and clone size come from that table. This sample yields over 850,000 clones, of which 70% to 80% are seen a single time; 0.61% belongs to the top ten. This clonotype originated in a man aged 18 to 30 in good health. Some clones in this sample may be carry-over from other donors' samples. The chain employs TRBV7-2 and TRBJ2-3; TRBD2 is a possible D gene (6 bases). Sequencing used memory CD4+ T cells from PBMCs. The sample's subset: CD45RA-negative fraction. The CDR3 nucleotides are TGTGCCAGCAGCCCCGGGGGACCAAACACAGATACGCAGTATTTT. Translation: CASSPGGPNTDTQYF. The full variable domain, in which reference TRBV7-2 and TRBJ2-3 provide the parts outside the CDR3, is GAGVSQSPSNKVTEKGKDVELRCDPISGHTALYWYRQSLGQGLEFLIYFQGNSAPDKSGLPSDRFSAERTGGSVSTLTIQRTQQEDSAVYLCASSPGGPNTDTQYFGPGTRLTVL.